The 13 T cell receptor beta chains below were found in one sample sequenced in a study of blood T cell repertoires in COVID-19. Method: immunoSEQ multiplex PCR; TCRdb's copy keeps in-frame clones and lacks some. The data hold approximately 210,000 clones, with around 89% observed a single time. Source material: PBMCs or T cells enriched from blood (not recorded which). The receptors stem from a woman aged 18-29 years who had recovered from COVID-19.

The rearrangement links TRBV7-9 to TRBJ2-5; 10 bases match TRBD1. The V gene end was trimmed by 4 bases and the J gene end by 3 bases; junction bases not matched to a gene: 5. Germline V gene sequence: CDR1 SEHNR, CDR2 FQNEAQ (reference sequence). This CDR3 has 15 amino acids. CDR3 loop: CASSSAGTGEETQYF. The CDR3 region has the DNA TGTGCCAGCAGCTCCGCCGGGACAGGGGAAGAGACCCAGTACTTC. Variable domain in full (rest from reference TRBV7-9 and TRBJ2-5): DTGVSQNPRHKITKRGQNVTFRCDPISEHNRLYWYRQTLGQGPEFLTYFQNEAQLEKSRLLSDRFSAERPKGSFSTLEIQRTEQGDSAMYLCASSSAGTGEETQYFGPGTRLLVL.

CDR3 DNA: TGTGCCAGTAGTATGGGCAGGGACGAGCAGTACTTC. This codes for CASSMGRDEQYF. This rearrangement joins TRBV19 to TRBJ2-7; D perhaps matches TRBD1 (5 bases). Germline loops: CDR1 LNHDA, CDR2 SQIVND (reference sequence). The V and J ends lost 3 bases and 5 bases respectively, with 8 bases between them. The CDR3 spans 12 residues.

The V gene is TRBV5-4, the J gene TRBJ1-1; maybe TRBD1 (6 bases). CDR3 length: 16 amino acids. Germline values: CDR1 SGHNT, CDR2 YYREEE (reference sequence). The V end was cut by 4 bases, the J end by 0 bases, with 16 bases between. CDR3 coding DNA: TGTGCCAGCAGCCTAGGACAGATCTTCATGAACACTGAAGCTTTCTTT. Translated: CASSLGQIFMNTEAFF.

V and J are TRBV9 and TRBJ1-1; tentative D call: TRBD1 (6 bases). In germline, CDR1 is SGDLS, CDR2 YYNGEE. Deletions cut 4 bases from V and 3 bases from J, with 16 bases between. The length of the CDR3 is 15 residues. The DNA of the CDR3 is TGTGCCAGCAGCCCGAGGGGGACGTATGACACTGAAGCTTTCTTT. It encodes CASSPRGTYDTEAFF.

The chain employs TRBV7-9 and TRBJ2-7; D possibly corresponds to TRBD1 (6 bases). The CDR3 length is 12 residues. The V end lost 2 bases, the J end lost 5 bases, and 7 bases lay between the germline ends. CDR1 and CDR2 (germline): SEHNR, FQNEAQ (reference sequence). The CDR3, as DNA: TGTGCCAGCAGCTTACACAGGGACGAGCAGTACTTC. Its protein is CASSLHRDEQYF. Variable domain in full (rest from reference TRBV7-9 and TRBJ2-7): DTGVSQNPRHKITKRGQNVTFRCDPISEHNRLYWYRQTLGQGPEFLTYFQNEAQLEKSRLLSDRFSAERPKGSFSTLEIQRTEQGDSAMYLCASSLHRDEQYFGPGTRLTVT.

This clone was detected only once. The chain couples TRBV9 to TRBJ1-2; 12 bases align to TRBD1. This CDR3 spans 16 amino acids. Trimming removed 4 bases from V and 5 bases from J; junction bases left unmatched: 9. Germline V gene lookup returns CDR1 SGDLS and CDR2 YYNGEE. The CDR3 spells CASSPSGTGGAYGYTF. For the CDR3, the DNA is TGTGCCAGCAGCCCATCCGGGACAGGGGGCGCTTATGGCTACACCTTC.

V is TRBV6-5 and J is TRBJ2-2; D might be TRBD2 (6 bases). CDR3 size: 15 residues. V shed 7 bases and J shed 7 bases, with 19 bases lying between them. Germline CDR1 reads MNHEY; CDR2 reads SVGAGI. The CDR3: CASNSGLGGGGELFF. The CDR3 DNA reads TGTGCCAGCAATTCGGGACTGGGGGGTGGCGGGGAGCTGTTTTTT.

This chain connects TRBV7-2 to TRBJ2-3; 7 bases map to TRBD1. Per the germline V gene, CDR1 is SGHTA and CDR2 is FQGNSA. The V segment lost 3 bases and the J segment 2 bases; nucleotides outside the gene matches: 5. The CDR3 contains 15 residues. The CDR3 DNA follows: TGTGCCAGCAGCTTCCGGGACAGCTTCACAGATACGCAGTATTTT. Translating it yields CASSFRDSFTDTQYF.

The genes are TRBV6-6 and TRBJ2-2; no clear D. The CDR3 is 14 amino acids. CDR1 and CDR2 (germline): MNHNY, SVGAGI (reference sequence). The ends were cut back, 5 bases at V and 7 bases at J, with 14 bases in the middle. The CDR3 nucleotides read TGTGCCAGCAGTCCCACGAGTTATGTCGGGGAGCTGTTTTTT. Amino acids: CASSPTSYVGELFF.

This clone was counted between two and nine times. The genes are TRBV18 and TRBJ2-2; 10 bases align to TRBD1. The CDR3 runs 17 residues. The J segment lost 7 bases and the V segment lost 4 bases, leaving 12 bases of the junction unmatched. Germline CDR1 and CDR2: KGHSH and LQKENI. The CDR3 region has the DNA TGTGCCAGCTCACAAGGGACAGGGGAGCTTCAGAGCGGGGAGCTGTTTTTT. The encoded protein is CASSQGTGELQSGELFF.

The V call is TRBV5-5, the J call TRBJ2-3, with D possibly TRBD2 on 5 matching bases. CDR1 is SGHKS, CDR2 YYEKEE, per germline (reference sequence). Trimming stripped 1 base from V and 6 bases from J, with 6 bases between. This CDR3 contains 12 residues. The CDR3 sequence is CASSLREDTQYF. For the CDR3, the DNA is TGTGCCAGCAGCTTGAGGGAGGATACGCAGTATTTT.

This chain uses TRBV14 with TRBJ2-7; the D gene is possibly TRBD1 (6 bases). The CDR3 runs 14 residues. With 4 bases removed from V and 0 bases from J, the gap between germline ends came to 10 bases. Germline lookup yields CDR1 SGHDN and CDR2 FVKESK. The DNA of the CDR3 is TGTGCCAGCAGCCCCACAGGGTTCTCCTACGAGCAGTACTTC. This encodes CASSPTGFSYEQYF.

As regards this clone: Other DNA sequences in the sample encode the same CDR3. The chain is built from TRBV4-1 and TRBJ1-6; D is unclear. CDR3 length: 16 amino acids. V shed 0 bases and J shed 6 bases, with 12 bases lying between them. Germline assignment: CDR1 MGHRA and CDR2 YSYEKL. CDR3 coding DNA: TGCGCCAGCAGCCAAGATAACACCGGAGTTAATTCACCCCTCCACTTT. It encodes CASSQDNTGVNSPLHF.